The rows below give T cell receptor beta chains drawn from one sample of a study of cytomegalovirus exposure and HLA in healthy donors. Here immunoSEQ multiplex PCR was the method, and the copy in TCRdb shows in-frame clones only, minus some. The sample consists of about 76,000 clones, just under 80% of them appearing once. The sample was PBMCs. Source of these receptors: a middle-aged woman in good health and CMV-seropositive. The CDR3 runs from the conserved cysteine through the conserved F or W.

TRBV7-2	TRBJ1-2	14	CASSDHRVPYGYTF
TRBV7-2	TRBJ1-2	12	CASSLDGNGYTF
TRBV7-9	TRBJ1-3	12	CSSSVRGNTIYF
TRBV9	TRBJ2-1	14	CASGGASGLNEQFF
TRBV5-4	TRBJ2-2	13	CASSIADTGELFF
TRBV19	TRBJ2-2	17	CASSMVAGGGNTGELFF
TRBV7-2	TRBJ2-7	14	CASSPDWDSHEQYF
TRBV5-1	TRBJ2-7	13	CASSLGPFYEQYF
TRBV5-1	TRBJ1-4	15	CASSLGMGLTEKLFF
TRBV28	TRBJ2-7	14	CASSLYPGLYEQYF
TRBV6-5	TRBJ1-6	14	CASSSGQGRSPLHF
TRBV7-9	TRBJ2-1	16	CSSSLYVGPSYNEQFF
TRBV6-4	TRBJ1-2	13	CASSLTANYGYTF
TRBV11-3	TRBJ1-1	15	CASSLGGGGNTEAFF
TRBV5-1	TRBJ1-1	14	CASSLSGQGKEAFF
TRBV6-6	TRBJ1-5	15	CASSYRGRGNQPQHF
TRBV2	TRBJ2-7	15	CASSTRTGGTYEQYF
TRBV25-1	TRBJ2-3	17	CASSDPRSGGSTDTQYF
TRBV28	TRBJ2-7	15	CASSLRRGFSYEQYF
TRBV28	TRBJ1-5	14	CASNQRGSNQPQHF
TRBV7-3	TRBJ2-5	13	CASSQTGGETQYF
TRBV27	TRBJ1-6	13	CASSLNRHSPLHF
TRBV9	TRBJ2-2	15	CASSVEQGVTGELFF
TRBV5-6	TRBJ2-7	13	CASSVGSGTGTRF
TRBV11-2	TRBJ1-1	15	CASSLDTGMNTEAFF
TRBV5-1	.	14	CATSRAGGSYEQYF
TRBV7-9	TRBJ2-7	17	CASSAITGTGSPYEQYF
TRBV19	TRBJ1-2	15	CASTPSSGGGYGYTF
TRBV4-3	TRBJ1-4	16	CASSQVYRGQETKLFF
TRBV5-6	TRBJ1-4	16	CASSLGTGAANEKLFF
TRBV6-6	TRBJ2-4	12	CASRGGRNIQYF
TRBV28	TRBJ1-2	17	CAIPRGGRGGGLDGYTF
TRBV4-1	TRBJ1-5	14	CASSLNYANQPQHF
TRBV11-2	TRBJ1-5	15	CASSTGTATNQPQHF
TRBV7-8	TRBJ2-7	14	CASSPRGSDYEQYF
TRBV7-6	TRBJ1-5	15	CASSAMSGANQPQHF
TRBV10-2	TRBJ2-5	13	CASSEGGLETQYF
TRBV19	TRBJ1-1	14	CASSAGGAVTEAFF
TRBV18	TRBJ1-1	13	CASSPSTDTEAFF
TRBV11-2	TRBJ2-2	13	CASNQGGTGELFF
TRBV28	TRBJ1-4	15	CASSWGTGVNEKLFF
TRBV4-1	TRBJ1-4	15	CASSQEAGANEKLFF
TRBV7-3	TRBJ2-3	13	CASSLREGDTQYF